The source of this T cell receptor beta chain is a study of response to subunit inactivated influenza vaccine. TCRdb redid the calling of the RT-PCR reads with MiXCR, one entry per CDR3 protein. The sample has 710,000 or so distinct CDR3 sequences, 15% to 19% seen once. Notes on this clonotype: Antigen unknown.

Broader study findings: The authors offered the suggestion that each seasonal influenza vaccination recruits few new T cells.

This TCR was recovered from a man over 45 who received an inactivated influenza vaccine. The source material was PBMCs from blood, sampled roughly 12 days after vaccination.

The CDR3 region is CASSPGTSGTQETQYF. The CDR3 DNA reads as TGCGCCAGCAGCCCCGGGACTAGCGGGACACAAGAGACCCAGTACTTC. V is TRBV5-1 and J is TRBJ2-5; TRBD2 matches 13 bases. J gave up 2 bases and V 4 bases, and 5 bases lay outside the gene matches. CDR3 length equals 16 residues. In germline, CDR1 is SGHRS, CDR2 YFSETQ.